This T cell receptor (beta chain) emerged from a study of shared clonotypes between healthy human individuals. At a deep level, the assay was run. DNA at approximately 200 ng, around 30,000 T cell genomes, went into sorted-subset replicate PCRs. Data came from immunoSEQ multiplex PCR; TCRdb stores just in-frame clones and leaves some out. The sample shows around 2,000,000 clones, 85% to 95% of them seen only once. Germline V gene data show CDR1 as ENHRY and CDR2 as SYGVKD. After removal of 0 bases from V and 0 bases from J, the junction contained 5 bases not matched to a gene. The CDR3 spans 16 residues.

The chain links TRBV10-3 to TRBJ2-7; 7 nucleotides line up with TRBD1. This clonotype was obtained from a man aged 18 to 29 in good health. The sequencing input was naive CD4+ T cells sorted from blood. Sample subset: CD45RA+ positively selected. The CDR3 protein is CAISESRQGDSYEQYF. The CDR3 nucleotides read TGTGCCATCAGTGAGTCCAGACAGGGTGACTCCTACGAGCAGTACTTC.